This entry lists 13 T cell receptor beta chains sequenced from one sample in a study of OX40 agonist ivuxolimab in advanced cancers. Generated by immunoSEQ multiplex PCR, the TCRdb table keeps only in-frame clones and is missing some. Of 20,000 to 25,000 clones listed, 84% were seen once; the top ten hold about 35%. Source: CD4+ or CD8+ T cells sorted from blood, taken in a trial of the OX40 agonist ivuxolimab. All receptors derive from an adult with an advanced solid tumor such as melanoma, head and neck, liver or kidney cancer.

V gene TRBV30 combines with J gene TRBJ2-3, with 8 bases lining up with TRBD1. The J segment lost 6 bases and the V segment lost 2 bases, leaving 10 bases of the junction unmatched. Germline V gives CDR1 GTSNPN, CDR2 SVGIG (reference sequence). The CDR3 extends over 15 amino acids. CDR3 bases: TGTGCCTGGAGTACCGGACAGGGCGGTTGGGATACGCAGTATTTT. This sequence encodes CAWSTGQGGWDTQYF.

As regards this clone: Germline and junction disagree at one end, which may indicate a read error. The rearrangement links TRBV7-7 to TRBJ2-7, with D perhaps TRBD1 or TRBD2 (5 bases each). The CDR3 consists of 15 residues. Germline values: CDR1 SSHAT, CDR2 FNYEAQ (reference sequence). The CDR3: CASSLARGFLYEQYF. Written as DNA, the CDR3 is TGTGCTAGCAGCTTAGCGAGGGGATTCCTCTACGAGCAGTACTTC.

The V and J genes are TRBV4-1 and TRBJ2-1; 9 nucleotides match TRBD1. The CDR3 covers 14 residues. With V trimmed by 4 bases and J by 4 bases, 2 bases remained unmatched. The germline V gene has CDR1 MGHRA and CDR2 YSYEKL. The CDR3 loop is CASSPGTGYNEQFF. The CDR3 bases are TGCGCCAGCAGCCCGGGGACAGGGTACAATGAGCAGTTCTTC.

Here the CDR3 reads CASSLNRLRQGPNTEAFF. The CDR3 nucleotides are TGTGCCAGCAGCTTGAACCGCTTGCGACAGGGACCGAACACTGAAGCTTTCTTT. The chain couples TRBV11-2 to TRBJ1-1; 7 bases fit TRBD1. Germline V CDR1 and CDR2: SGHAT, FQNNGV. J was trimmed by 1 base and V by 3 bases; bases with no gene match: 14. The CDR3 runs to 18 residues.

This clone was seen more than once but under ten times. The rearrangement joins TRBV30 to TRBJ1-1, with TRBD1 as a possible D gene (5 bases). Germline values: CDR1 GTSNPN, CDR2 SVGIG (reference sequence). The CDR3 is made up of 13 amino acids. The ends were cut back, 3 bases at V and 2 bases at J, with 10 bases in the middle. CDR3 protein: CAWSPDSNTEAFF. CDR3 bases: TGTGCCTGGAGCCCCGACAGTAACACTGAAGCTTTCTTT. Variable domain in full (rest from reference TRBV30 and TRBJ1-1): SQTIHQWPATLVQPVGSPLSLECTVEGTSNPNLYWYRQAAGRGLQLLFYSVGIGQISSEVPQNLSASRPQDRQFILSSKKLLLSDSGFYLCAWSPDSNTEAFFGQGTRLTVV.

The V call is TRBV28, the J call TRBJ2-6; a weak D match, TRBD1 (5 bases). The CDR3 has 15 residues. The V and J ends lost 7 bases and 4 bases respectively, with 14 bases between them. Germline CDR1 and CDR2: MDHEN and SYDVKM. The CDR3 protein is CASTFDSTGANVLTF. The CDR3 DNA reads TGTGCCAGCACCTTCGACAGTACCGGGGCCAACGTCCTGACTTTC.

The CDR3 DNA reads as TGCGCCAGCAGCTTGGGCTCGGGGGGCAACACTGAAGCTTTCTTT. The encoded protein is CASSLGSGGNTEAFF. The rearrangement joins TRBV5-1 to TRBJ1-1; D is perhaps TRBD1 (6 bases). The CDR3 covers 15 residues. Trimming took off 0 bases at V and 2 bases at J, with 11 bases between the two ends. CDR1 and CDR2 from the germline V gene are SGHRS and YFSETQ.

This chain joins TRBV5-1 and TRBJ2-7; 7 bases map to TRBD2. The CDR3 spans 13 residues. The trim removed 0 bases at V and 4 bases at J, leaving 1 base unmatched. The germline V gene has CDR1 SGHRS and CDR2 YFSETQ. The CDR3, as DNA: TGCGCCAGCAGCTTGGGGGAGGGGTACGAGCAGTACTTC. This sequence encodes CASSLGEGYEQYF.

The chain carries TRBV7-9 and TRBJ2-7, with 9 bases matching TRBD1. The CDR3 is made up of 16 amino acids. Germline CDR1 SEHNR, CDR2 FQNEAQ (reference sequence). The ends lost 0 bases at V and 4 bases at J; junction bases unmatched: 7. The CDR3 DNA follows: TGTGCCAGCAGCTTAGCGGGACAGGGAGAGCGTTACGAGCAGTACTTC. Residues: CASSLAGQGERYEQYF. The full variable domain, completed using reference TRBV7-9 and TRBJ2-7, is DTGVSQNPRHKITKRGQNVTFRCDPISEHNRLYWYRQTLGQGPEFLTYFQNEAQLEKSRLLSDRFSAERPKGSFSTLEIQRTEQGDSAMYLCASSLAGQGERYEQYFGPGTRLTVT.

This rearrangement joins TRBV6-6 to TRBJ2-5; perhaps TRBD1 as D (6 bases). Deletions cut 10 bases from V and 0 bases from J, with 18 bases between. The CDR3 totals 15 residues. Looked up from germline, CDR1 is MNHNY and CDR2 is SVGAGI (reference sequence). CDR3 in DNA: TGTGCCACCCATCCGGGACACCTGTACCAAGAGACCCAGTACTTC. Translating it yields CATHPGHLYQETQYF.

The V call is TRBV28, the J call TRBJ2-7, with D perhaps TRBD2 (6 bases). The V gene's germline CDR1 is MDHEN and CDR2 SYDVKM. The CDR3 sequence is 12 residues long. V lost 5 bases, J lost 4 bases, and 9 bases lay in between. CDR3 amino acids: CASSDAGYEQYF. CDR3 nucleotide sequence: TGTGCCAGCAGTGACGCGGGGTACGAGCAGTACTTC.

The chain is built from TRBV27 and TRBJ1-1, with 11 bases identical to TRBD1. V was clipped by 1 base and J by 1 base; unmatched bases: 8. This CDR3 region has 18 residues. Looked up from germline, CDR1 is MNHEY and CDR2 is SMNVEV (reference sequence). CDR3 DNA sequence: TGTGCCAGCAGTTTATTAGGGGACAGGGGGGTAGGGAACACTGAAGCTTTCTTT. It is translated as CASSLLGDRGVGNTEAFF.

The J gene is TRBJ2-3, the V gene TRBV28, with 13 positions matching TRBD2. CDR1 is MDHEN and CDR2 is SYDVKM in the germline V gene. With 6 bases clipped from V and 6 bases from J, the junction kept 15 bases outside the gene matches. The CDR3 is 18 amino acids. For the CDR3, the DNA is TGTGCCAGCAGCCTGGGACTAGCGGGAAGGCGGGTAGCGGATACGCAGTATTTT. Its protein is CASSLGLAGRRVADTQYF.